This is a list of T cell receptor beta chains from one sample in a study of blood T cell repertoires in COVID-19. Assay used: immunoSEQ multiplex PCR; TCRdb lists only in-frame clones, some missing. This table has approximately 170,000 clones, approximately 85% appearing once. Sequencing was carried out using PBMCs or T cells enriched from blood (not recorded which). These receptors came from a woman aged 18-29 years who had recovered from COVID-19. The CDR3 runs from the conserved cysteine through the conserved F or W. The D gene is left open where the match is weak. Clone size is stated in some rows and not others, as once, few, many or a class when expanded.

>-|TRBJ2-3|TRBV4-1|-
CASSQDNSGTDTQYF
TGCGCCAGCAGCCAAGATAATAGCGGCACAGATACGCAGTATTTT
>many|TRBJ2-3|TRBV27|TRBD1
CASVPVQGGTDTQYF
TGTGCCAGCGTTCCGGTCCAGGGGGGCACAGATACGCAGTATTTT
>-|TRBJ1-4|TRBV5-1|TRBD1
CASSLRQGARANEKLFF
TGCGCCAGCAGCCTACGACAGGGGGCGCGGGCTAATGAAAAACTGTTTTTT
>-|TRBJ2-3|TRBV20-1|TRBD1
CSASDGTASTDTQYF
TGCAGTGCTAGTGACGGGACAGCGAGCACAGATACGCAGTATTTT
>-|TRBJ1-2|TRBV12-3/TRBV12-4|-
CASSSLERYGYTF
TGTGCCAGCAGTTCCTTGGAGCGCTATGGCTACACCTTC
>once|TRBJ2-1|TRBV9|TRBD2
CASSPRTSGRTYNEQFF
TGTGCCAGCAGCCCCCGGACTAGCGGCAGAACCTACAATGAGCAGTTCTTC
>-|TRBJ2-7|TRBV2|-
CASSYSGYEQYF
TGTGCCAGCAGTTACAGCGGCTACGAGCAGTACTTC
>-|TRBJ2-7|TRBV15|-
CATSFPGNNEQYF
TGTGCCACCAGCTTCCCAGGTAACAACGAGCAGTACTTC
>once|TRBJ2-7|TRBV5-1|-
CASSTTTSSYEQYF
TGCGCCAGCAGCACTACTACTAGCTCCTACGAGCAGTACTTC
>-|TRBJ2-1|TRBV2|-
CASSDGWNEQFF
TGTGCCAGCAGTGATGGCTGGAATGAGCAGTTCTTC
>-|TRBJ1-5|TRBV28|-
CASNLAYRDINQPQHF
TGTGCCAGCAACCTCGCCTATAGGGACATAAATCAGCCCCAGCATTTT
>once|TRBJ2-4|TRBV13|-
CASSSRRAKNIQYF
TGTGCCAGCAGCTCCCGGAGAGCCAAAAACATTCAGTACTTC
>-|TRBJ2-5|TRBV4-2|TRBD2
CASSQAAGEQETQYF
TGTGCCAGCAGCCAAGCAGCGGGGGAGCAAGAGACCCAGTACTTC
>-|TRBJ2-1|TRBV5-1|-
CASYLQGNEQFF
TGCGCCAGTTACCTCCAGGGGAATGAGCAGTTCTTC
>-|TRBJ2-5|TRBV4-1|-
CASSQFSERAETQYF
TGCGCCAGCAGCCAATTTTCGGAGCGAGCGGAGACCCAGTACTTC
>-|TRBJ2-7|TRBV7-9|TRBD2
CASSSSGTLSLYEQYF
TGTGCCAGCAGCTCCAGCGGGACCTTATCACTTTACGAGCAGTACTTC
>-|TRBJ1-1|TRBV27|-
CASSLSIRGPWAFF
TGTGCCAGCAGTTTATCGATAAGGGGTCCGTGGGCTTTCTTT
>-|TRBJ2-7|TRBV6-5|TRBD1
CASGSGTGVGEQYF
TGTGCCAGCGGCTCCGGGACAGGGGTCGGGGAGCAGTACTTC
>-|TRBJ2-7|TRBV19|-
CASSSGGSYEQYF
TGTGCCAGTAGTAGCGGCGGCTCCTACGAGCAGTACTTC
>once|TRBJ2-5|TRBV3-1/TRBV3-2|-
CASSHYDRRHTQYF
TGTGCCAGCAGCCATTACGACAGGCGGCATACCCAGTACTTC
>-|TRBJ2-5|TRBV28|TRBD2
CASTPGLAGETQYF
TGTGCCAGCACTCCCGGACTAGCGGGAGAGACCCAGTACTTC
>-|TRBJ2-1|TRBV5-1|TRBD1
CASSTDRGNYNEQFF
TGCGCCAGCAGCACGGACAGGGGTAACTACAATGAGCAGTTCTTC
>-|TRBJ2-1|TRBV2|TRBD2
CASREGLAGDRSYNEQFF
TGTGCCAGCAGAGAGGGACTAGCGGGAGATAGATCCTACAATGAGCAGTTCTTC
>-|TRBJ2-1|TRBV5-4|TRBD2
CASSLGLAVYNEQFF
TGTGCCAGCAGCCTCGGACTAGCGGTATACAATGAGCAGTTCTTC
>-|TRBJ2-3|TRBV10-3|TRBD2
CAISQRTSGGASDTQYF
TGTGCCATCAGTCAGCGGACTAGCGGGGGGGCGAGCGATACGCAGTATTTT
>-|TRBJ2-5|TRBV6-5|-
CASSYSQERRETQYF
TGTGCCAGCAGTTACTCTCAGGAAAGGCGAGAGACCCAGTACTTC
>-|TRBJ2-6|TRBV11-2|-
CASSLVGGATGANVLTF
TGTGCCAGCAGCTTAGTAGGGGGGGCCACTGGGGCCAACGTCCTGACTTTC
>-|TRBJ2-7|TRBV6-5|TRBD2
CASSYRASGRKYEQYF
TGTGCCAGCAGTTATAGGGCTAGCGGGAGGAAATACGAGCAGTACTTC
>-|TRBJ1-2|TRBV5-6|TRBD1
CASSQTGDNYGYTF
TGTGCCAGCAGCCAAACAGGGGATAACTATGGCTACACCTTC
>-|TRBJ1-2|TRBV27|TRBD1
CASRDRGEGYTF
TGTGCCAGCAGGGACAGGGGAGAAGGCTACACCTTC
>-|TRBJ2-5|TRBV9|-
CASSVAGQSQETQYF
TGTGCCAGCAGCGTAGCGGGACAATCGCAAGAGACCCAGTACTTC
>-|TRBJ2-7|TRBV7-2|TRBD2
CASSTGLSYEQYF
TGTGCCAGCAGCACGGGACTATCCTACGAGCAGTACTTC
>once|TRBJ2-1|TRBV28|TRBD2
CASTSSGGAGEQFF
TGTGCCAGCACATCTAGCGGGGGGGCGGGTGAGCAGTTCTTC
>few|TRBJ2-3|TRBV5-8|TRBD2
CASSGGGGGTDTQYF
TGTGCCAGCAGTGGCGGGGGGGGCGGCACAGATACGCAGTATTTT
>-|TRBJ2-2|TRBV3-1/TRBV3-2|-
CASSHDRPSNTGELFF
TGTGCCAGCAGCCATGACAGGCCCTCGAACACCGGGGAGCTGTTTTTT
>-|TRBJ2-1|TRBV7-2|TRBD2
CASSSFSGGTDYNEQFF
TGTGCCAGCAGTTCCTTTAGCGGGGGGACCGATTACAATGAGCAGTTCTTC
>-|TRBJ2-2|TRBV7-9|TRBD2
CASSFSGGTGELFF
TGTGCCAGCAGCTTTAGCGGGGGCACCGGGGAGCTGTTTTTT
>-|TRBJ2-2|TRBV28|-
CASSLSASGLFF
TGTGCCAGCAGTTTAAGCGCGAGCGGGCTGTTTTTT
>-|TRBJ2-7|TRBV18|TRBD1
CASSLGQDYEQYF
TGTGCCAGCTCACTGGGACAGGACTACGAGCAGTACTTC
>once|TRBJ2-7|TRBV6-5|TRBD2
CASIPAGGSYEQYF
TGTGCCAGCATCCCGGCGGGGGGCTCCTACGAGCAGTACTTC
>-|TRBJ2-3|TRBV4-2|TRBD2
CASSQELAGDTQYF
TGTGCCAGCAGCCAAGAACTAGCGGGGGATACGCAGTATTTT
>few|TRBJ2-7|TRBV5-6|TRBD1
CASSLAGTGPYEQYF
TGTGCCAGCAGCTTGGCCGGGACAGGGCCATACGAGCAGTACTTC
>-|TRBJ2-1|TRBV27|-
CASRFYGESYNEQFF
TGTGCCAGCAGATTCTATGGGGAGTCCTACAATGAGCAGTTCTTC
>-|TRBJ2-5|TRBV7-6|TRBD2
CASSLGTRGGQETQYF
TGTGCCAGCAGCTTGGGGACTCGGGGGGGGCAAGAGACCCAGTACTTC
>-|TRBJ2-7|TRBV28|TRBD2
CASTLGLAGAYEQYF
TGTGCCAGCACCCTGGGACTAGCGGGAGCCTACGAGCAGTACTTC
>-|TRBJ1-2|TRBV4-3|TRBD1
CASSQERGQGRGYTF
TGCGCCAGCAGCCAAGAGAGGGGACAGGGACGGGGCTACACCTTC
>once|TRBJ1-5|TRBV7-9|TRBD1
CASSLGDRGTNQPQHF
TGTGCCAGCAGCTTAGGGGACAGGGGGACGAATCAGCCCCAGCATTTT
>few|TRBJ1-2|TRBV13|-
CASSLGRTDYGYTF
TGTGCCAGCAGCTTAGGGAGGACAGATTATGGCTACACCTTC
>-|TRBJ2-1|TRBV7-2|-
CASSLSREQFF
TGTGCCAGCAGCCTGAGTCGTGAGCAGTTCTTC
>-|TRBJ2-1|TRBV11-3|-
CASSLEDSGYNEQFF
TGTGCCAGCAGCTTAGAAGATTCAGGCTACAATGAGCAGTTCTTC
>-|TRBJ1-2|TRBV2|TRBD1
CASRGTGSDGYTF
TGTGCCAGCAGGGGGACAGGTTCTGATGGCTACACCTTC